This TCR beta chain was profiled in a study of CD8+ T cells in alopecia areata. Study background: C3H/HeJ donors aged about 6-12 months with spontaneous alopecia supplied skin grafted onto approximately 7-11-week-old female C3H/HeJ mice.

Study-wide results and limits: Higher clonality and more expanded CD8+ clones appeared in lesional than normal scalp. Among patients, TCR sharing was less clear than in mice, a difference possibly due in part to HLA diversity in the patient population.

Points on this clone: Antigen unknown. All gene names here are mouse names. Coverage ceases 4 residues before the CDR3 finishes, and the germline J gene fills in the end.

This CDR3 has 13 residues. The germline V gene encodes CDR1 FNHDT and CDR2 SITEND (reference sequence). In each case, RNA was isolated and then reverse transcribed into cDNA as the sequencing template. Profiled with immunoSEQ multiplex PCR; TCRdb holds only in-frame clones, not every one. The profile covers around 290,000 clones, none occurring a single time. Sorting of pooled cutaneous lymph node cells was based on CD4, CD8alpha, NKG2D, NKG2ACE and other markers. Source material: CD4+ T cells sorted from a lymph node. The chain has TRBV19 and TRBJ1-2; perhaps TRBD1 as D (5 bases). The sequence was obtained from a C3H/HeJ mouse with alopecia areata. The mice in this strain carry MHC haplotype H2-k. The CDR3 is CASNPGGTGDYTF. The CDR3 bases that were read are TGTGCCAGCAACCCTGGGGGGACGGGC.